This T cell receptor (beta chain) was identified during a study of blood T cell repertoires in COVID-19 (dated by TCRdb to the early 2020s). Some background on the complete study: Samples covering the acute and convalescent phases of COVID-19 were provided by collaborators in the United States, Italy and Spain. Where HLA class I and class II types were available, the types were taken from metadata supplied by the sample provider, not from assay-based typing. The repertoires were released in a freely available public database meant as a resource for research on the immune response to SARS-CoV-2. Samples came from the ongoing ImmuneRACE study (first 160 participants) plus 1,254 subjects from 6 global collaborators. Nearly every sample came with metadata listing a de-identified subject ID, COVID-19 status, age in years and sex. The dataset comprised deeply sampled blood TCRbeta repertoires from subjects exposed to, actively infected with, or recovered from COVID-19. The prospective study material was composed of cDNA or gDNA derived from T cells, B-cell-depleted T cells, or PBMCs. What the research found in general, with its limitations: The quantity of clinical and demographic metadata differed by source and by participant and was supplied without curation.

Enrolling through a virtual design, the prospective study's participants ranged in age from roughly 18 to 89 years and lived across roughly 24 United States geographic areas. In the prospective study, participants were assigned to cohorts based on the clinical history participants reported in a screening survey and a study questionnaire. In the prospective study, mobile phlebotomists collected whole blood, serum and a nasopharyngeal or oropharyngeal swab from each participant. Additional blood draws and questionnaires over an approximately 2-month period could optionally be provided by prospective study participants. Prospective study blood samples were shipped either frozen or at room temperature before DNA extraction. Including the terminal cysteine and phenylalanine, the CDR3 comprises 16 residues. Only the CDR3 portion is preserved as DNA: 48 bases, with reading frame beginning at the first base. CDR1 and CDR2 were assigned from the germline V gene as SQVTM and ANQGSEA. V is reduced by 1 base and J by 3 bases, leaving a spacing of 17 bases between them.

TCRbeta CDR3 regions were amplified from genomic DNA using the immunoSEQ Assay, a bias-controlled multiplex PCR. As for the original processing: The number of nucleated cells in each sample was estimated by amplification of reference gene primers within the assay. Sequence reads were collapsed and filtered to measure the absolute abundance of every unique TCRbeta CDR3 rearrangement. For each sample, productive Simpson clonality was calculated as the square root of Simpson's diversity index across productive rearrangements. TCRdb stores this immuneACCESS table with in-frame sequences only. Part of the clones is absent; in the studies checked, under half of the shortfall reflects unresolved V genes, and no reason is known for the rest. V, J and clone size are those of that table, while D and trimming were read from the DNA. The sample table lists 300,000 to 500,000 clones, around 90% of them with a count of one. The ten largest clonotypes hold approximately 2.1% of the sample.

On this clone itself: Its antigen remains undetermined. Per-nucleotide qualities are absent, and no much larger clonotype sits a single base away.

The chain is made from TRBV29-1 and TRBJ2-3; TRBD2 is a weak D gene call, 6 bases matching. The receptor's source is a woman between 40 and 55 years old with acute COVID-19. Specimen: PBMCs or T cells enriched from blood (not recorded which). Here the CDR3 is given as CSVEGPRTGVTDTQYF. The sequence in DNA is TGCAGCGTTGAAGGGCCCAGGACGGGGGTAACAGATACGCAGTATTTT.